The table lists the clone carrying this T cell receptor beta chain with a few counts. Its antigen is unidentified. Both 60 Vbeta primers and 13 Jbeta primers went into the PCR. Libraries were prepared by immunoSEQ multiplex PCR; TCRdb keeps only in-frame clonotypes and omits some of them. In the table there are under 150,000 clones, about 75% of which are singletons. This sample was taken from a study of cytomegalovirus exposure and HLA in healthy donors. Overall study results and limits: There were 150 to 200 TCR beta chains listed as cytomegalovirus-associated. As confirmed in vitro, a few CMV-associated chains were specific for CMV antigens. Many donors shared some public TCRs, even though most TCR sequences were rare.

Trimming took off 4 bases at V and 2 bases at J, with 14 bases between the two ends. CDR3 length equals 15 residues. Germline loops: CDR1 MNHEY, CDR2 SMNVEV (reference sequence). Each donor was nominally healthy when sampled (though unrecorded immune exposures were likely). Sequenced sample: PBMCs. The V gene is TRBV27, the J gene TRBJ1-2; D not resolved. This TCR derives from a man in his 60s in good health and CMV-seronegative. The CDR3 bases are TGTGCCAGCAGTTCGATAGAGGGCCTCAACTATGGCTACACCTTC. It encodes CASSSIEGLNYGYTF.